What follows describes a single T cell receptor beta chain. As yet, its antigen is unknown. Collection of ten milliliters of peripheral blood was performed for each donor. The data derive from a study of blood T cells in healthy people across ages. Study findings and constraints: Naive CD4+ cell counts and diversity both ran higher in long-lived than in aged donors. Any changes in expanded clonotypes were possibly confounded, as donor CMV status remained unknown.

A J-beta primer mix and a sample-barcoded 5' primer were used in a second PCR of roughly 7 to 12 cycles. Each cDNA molecule was tagged by a template-switch adaptor that had 12 random nucleotides. One entry per CDR3 protein results from TCRdb running MiXCR on the 5' RACE reads. This sample has about 670,000 distinct CDR3 sequences, with over 40% found just once. There are 15 residues in the CDR3. V shed 3 bases and J 0 bases; nucleotides not matched to a gene: 5. CDR1 and CDR2 (germline): SGHRS, YFSETQ. The gene calls are TRBV5-1 and TRBJ1-1, with TRBD1 identical over 7 bases. The origin of this receptor is a woman of 80 years or more in good health. Sequenced: blood. CDR3 protein: CASSWGQRMNTEAFF. DNA of the CDR3: TGCGCCAGCAGCTGGGGACAGAGGATGAACACTGAAGCTTTCTTT.